These 18 T cell receptor beta chains were all obtained from the same sample, sequenced in a study of OX40 agonist ivuxolimab in advanced cancers. Assay: immunoSEQ multiplex PCR; the TCRdb copy retains only in-frame clones and omits some. This table has 25,000 to 35,000 clones, roughly 87% appearing once. Sequenced material: CD4+ or CD8+ T cells sorted from blood, taken in a trial of the OX40 agonist ivuxolimab. The receptor set was obtained from an adult with an advanced solid tumor such as melanoma, head and neck, liver or kidney cancer.

The chain couples TRBV7-2 to TRBJ2-7; D call uncertain. The CDR3 extends over 15 amino acids. Per the germline V gene, CDR1 is SGHTA and CDR2 is FQGNSA. V gave up 5 bases and J gave up 3 bases, with 17 bases separating them. The CDR3 here is CASSPTGGGYYEQYF. In DNA form, the CDR3 reads TGTGCCAGCAGCCCGACCGGCGGTGGTTACTACGAGCAGTACTTC.

Here the CDR3 reads CASSIFGTLNTEAFF. The DNA for the CDR3 is TGTGCCAGTAGTATCTTCGGGACATTGAACACTGAAGCTTTCTTT. The chain has TRBV19 and TRBJ1-1; a possible D gene is TRBD1 (6 bases). Germline V gene sequence: CDR1 LNHDA, CDR2 SQIVND (reference sequence). The CDR3 length is 15 residues. V was trimmed by 3 bases and J by 0 bases, leaving 11 bases between them.

This chain connects TRBV9 to TRBJ2-7; tentatively, D is TRBD2 (5 bases). The germline gives CDR1 SGDLS, CDR2 YYNGEE. V lost 4 bases, J lost 1 base, and 15 bases lay in between. The CDR3 is made up of 15 amino acids. CDR3 residues: CASSPSPGSSYEQYF. The CDR3 region has the DNA TGTGCCAGCAGCCCTAGCCCCGGGTCGTCCTACGAGCAGTACTTC.

V gene TRBV28 combines with J gene TRBJ2-5, with 8 bases identical to TRBD1. The CDR3 consists of 14 residues. Per germline, CDR1 MDHEN and CDR2 SYDVKM. Trimming cost V 2 bases and J 5 bases; bases outside gene matches: 4. The CDR3 coding sequence is TGTGCCAGCAGTTTACAGGGGGCCTGGGAGACCCAGTACTTC. This sequence encodes CASSLQGAWETQYF.

CDR3 nucleotide sequence: TGTGCCAGCAGAGGGACACTGAACACCGGGGAGCTGTTTTTT. Translation: CASRGTLNTGELFF. V usage is TRBV2 and J usage is TRBJ2-2; tentatively, D is TRBD1 (6 bases). V lost 6 bases and J 1 base, leaving 9 bases between the germline ends. The CDR3 contains 14 residues. CDR1 is SNHLY and CDR2 is FYNNEI in the germline V gene.

This clone qualifies as medium-sized. The chain links TRBV14 to TRBJ1-1; 7 positions agree with TRBD1. The CDR3 contains 15 residues. J was trimmed by 5 bases and V by 1 base; bases with no gene match: 7. CDR1 and CDR2 (germline): SGHDN, FVKESK. The chain's CDR3 is CASSQVNRGWTEAFF. The CDR3 DNA reads TGTGCCAGCAGCCAAGTGAACAGGGGTTGGACTGAAGCTTTCTTT.

This clone was counted a single time. The chain joins TRBV5-1 to TRBJ2-5, with a tentative D call TRBD2 (6 bases). The germline V and J ends were trimmed by 0 bases and 3 bases, with 12 bases remaining between them. CDR1 is SGHRS and CDR2 is YFSETQ in the germline V gene. This CDR3 has 15 residues. Here the CDR3 reads CASSLGQTREETQYF. The CDR3 DNA reads as TGCGCCAGCAGCTTGGGCCAGACTAGGGAAGAGACCCAGTACTTC.

V is TRBV5-4 and J is TRBJ1-2, with 7 positions matching TRBD1. The CDR3 runs 16 residues. CDR1 SGHNT and CDR2 YYREEE come from the germline V gene (reference sequence). Losses at the gene ends were 4 bases for V and 4 bases for J; bases not matched to a gene: 13. As DNA, the CDR3 is TGTGCCAGCAGCCAGGAAACAGGGGTTGGGAGCTATGGCTACACCTTC. This sequence encodes CASSQETGVGSYGYTF.

This chain uses TRBV19 with TRBJ2-7; TRBD2 agrees at 7 bases. This CDR3 is 15 amino acids long. J was trimmed by 0 bases and V by 5 bases; bases with no gene match: 7. Germline CDR1 LNHDA, CDR2 SQIVND (reference sequence). The CDR3 nucleotides read TGTGCCAGTAGTCGCAGTGGCGGGAGCTCCTACGAGCAGTACTTC. This translates into CASSRSGGSSYEQYF.

This clone was seen once. The chain has TRBV4-1 and TRBJ2-5; TRBD1 matches 8 bases. J was trimmed by 5 bases and V by 5 bases; bases with no gene match: 4. Germline CDR1 MGHRA, CDR2 YSYEKL. The CDR3 contains 13 residues. CDR3 nucleotides: TGCGCCAGCAGCTCCCACAGGGGGGAGACCCAGTACTTC. Amino acid sequence: CASSSHRGETQYF.

This clone was recorded once. This chain uses TRBV28 with TRBJ2-1, with TRBD2 matching over 10 bases. CDR1 is MDHEN, CDR2 SYDVKM, per germline. The CDR3 consists of 16 residues. V lost 2 bases and J lost 10; bases outside the gene matches: 11. The CDR3 DNA is TGTGCCAGCAGTTTAACAGCGGGAGGGCGATTTTTCGAGCAGTTCTTC. Translating gives CASSLTAGGRFFEQFF. Variable domain in full (rest from reference TRBV28 and TRBJ2-1): DVKVTQSSRYLVKRTGEKVFLECVQDMDHENMFWYRQDPGLGLRLIYFSYDVKMKEKGDIPEGYSVSREKKERFSLILESASTNQTSMYLCASSLTAGGRFFEQFFGPGTRLTVL.

The chain employs TRBV7-4 and TRBJ2-3; 8 bases align to TRBD1. The J segment lost 4 bases and the V segment lost 3 bases, leaving 9 bases of the junction unmatched. The CDR3 spans 16 residues. Germline values: CDR1 SGHVT, CDR2 SQSDAQ. DNA for the CDR3: TGTGCCAGCAGCTTGAATTCGGACAGGGTACCAGATACGCAGTATTTT. Residues: CASSLNSDRVPDTQYF.

This clone was picked up one time. The rearrangement links TRBV5-1 to TRBJ2-7, with unresolved D. The CDR3 covers 12 residues. Germline V gene sequence: CDR1 SGHRS, CDR2 YFSETQ. Trimming took off 4 bases at V and 6 bases at J, with 11 bases between the two ends. CDR3 in amino acids: CASSTDSTEQYF. CDR3 nucleotides: TGCGCCAGCAGCACCGATAGTACCGAGCAGTACTTC.

The genes are TRBV28 and TRBJ2-7; no clear D gene. The CDR3 covers 15 residues. With 9 bases removed from V and 4 bases from J, the gap between germline ends came to 22 bases. Germline-derived CDR1 and CDR2 are MDHEN and SYDVKM. The CDR3 spells CASKALGIMSYEQYF. The CDR3 nucleotides read TGTGCCAGTAAGGCGCTGGGCATCATGAGTTACGAGCAGTACTTC.

J is TRBJ2-1 and V is TRBV18; D possibly uses TRBD1 or TRBD2 (5 bases each). Germline V CDR1 and CDR2: KGHSH, LQKENI. The CDR3 is made up of 16 amino acids. The V and J ends lost 5 bases and 4 bases respectively, with 18 bases between them. CDR3 protein: CASSFPGTPGYNEQFF. The CDR3, as DNA: TGTGCCAGCTCATTCCCCGGGACCCCTGGATACAATGAGCAGTTCTTC.

V and J are TRBV28 and TRBJ2-7; 7 bases are a match to TRBD1. The ends lost 5 bases at V and 4 bases at J; junction bases unmatched: 8. The CDR3 runs to 14 residues. Germline values: CDR1 MDHEN, CDR2 SYDVKM. CDR3: CASSENRGGYEQYF. CDR3 sequence (DNA): TGTGCCAGCAGTGAAAACAGGGGCGGGTACGAGCAGTACTTC. The entire variable domain, with the rest obtained from reference TRBV28 and TRBJ2-7, is as follows: DVKVTQSSRYLVKRTGEKVFLECVQDMDHENMFWYRQDPGLGLRLIYFSYDVKMKEKGDIPEGYSVSREKKERFSLILESASTNQTSMYLCASSENRGGYEQYFGPGTRLTVT.

In this sample, this clone turned up a few times. In nucleotides, the CDR3 is TGTGCCAGCAGTTTACTAGCGGAAACCTACAATGAGCAGTTCTTC. Protein: CASSLLAETYNEQFF. The rearrangement links TRBV28 to TRBJ2-1, with 7 bases that match TRBD2. V lost 2 bases, J lost 2 bases, and 3 bases stayed unmatched. CDR3 length: 15 amino acids. The V gene's germline CDR1 is MDHEN and CDR2 SYDVKM.

CDR3 nucleotides: TGCGCCAGCAGCTCTCAGGACACAAGCACAGATACGCAGTATTTT. This sequence encodes CASSSQDTSTDTQYF. The chain joins TRBV5-1 to TRBJ2-3; perhaps TRBD1 as D (5 bases). The length of the CDR3 is 15 residues. Trimming pared 3 bases from V and 0 bases from J, leaving 11 bases between. The germline CDR1 and CDR2 sequences are SGHRS and YFSETQ. Complete variable domain (other parts from reference TRBV5-1 and TRBJ2-3): KAGVTQTPRYLIKTRGQQVTLSCSPISGHRSVSWYQQTPGQGLQFLFEYFSETQRNKGNFPGRFSGRQFSNSRSEMNVSTLELGDSALYLCASSSQDTSTDTQYFGPGTRLTVL.